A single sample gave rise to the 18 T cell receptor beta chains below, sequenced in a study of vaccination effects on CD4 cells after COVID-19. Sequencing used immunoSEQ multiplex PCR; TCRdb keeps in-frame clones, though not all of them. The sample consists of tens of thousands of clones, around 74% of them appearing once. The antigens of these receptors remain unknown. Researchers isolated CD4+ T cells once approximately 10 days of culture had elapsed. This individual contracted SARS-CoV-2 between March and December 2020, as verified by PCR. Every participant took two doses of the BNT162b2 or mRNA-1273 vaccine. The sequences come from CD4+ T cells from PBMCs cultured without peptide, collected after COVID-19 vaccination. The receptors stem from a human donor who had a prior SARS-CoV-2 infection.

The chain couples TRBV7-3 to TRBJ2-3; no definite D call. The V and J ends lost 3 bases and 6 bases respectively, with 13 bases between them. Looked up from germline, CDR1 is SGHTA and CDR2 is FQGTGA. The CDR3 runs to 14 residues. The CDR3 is CASSFVGMGDTQYF. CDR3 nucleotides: TGTGCCAGCAGCTTTGTGGGGATGGGGGATACGCAGTATTTT. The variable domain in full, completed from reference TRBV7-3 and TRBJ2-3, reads GAGVSQTPSNKVTEKGKYVELRCDPISGHTALYWYRQSLGQGPEFLIYFQGTGAADDSGLPNDRFFAVRPEGSVSTLKIQRTERGDSAVYLCASSFVGMGDTQYFGPGTRLTVL.

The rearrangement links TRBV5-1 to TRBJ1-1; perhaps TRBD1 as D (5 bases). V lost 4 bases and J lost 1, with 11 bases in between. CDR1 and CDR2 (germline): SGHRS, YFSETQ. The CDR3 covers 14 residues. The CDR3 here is CASSALTGNTEAFF. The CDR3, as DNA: TGCGCCAGCAGCGCCTTAACAGGGAACACTGAAGCTTTCTTT.

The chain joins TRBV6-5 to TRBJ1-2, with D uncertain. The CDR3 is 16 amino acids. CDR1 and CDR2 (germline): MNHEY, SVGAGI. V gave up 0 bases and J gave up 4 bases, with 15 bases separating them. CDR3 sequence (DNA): TGTGCCAGCAGTTACTCGAGGTCCCGGGAAGGCTATGGCTACACCTTC. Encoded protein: CASSYSRSREGYGYTF.

CDR3 sequence (DNA): TGTGCCAGCAGCGTAGTACAGAACACTGAAGCTTTCTTT. Translating gives CASSVVQNTEAFF. The V gene is TRBV9, the J gene TRBJ1-1, with D hard to call. The CDR3 is 13 residues long. The V end was cut by 0 bases, the J end by 1 base, with 4 bases between. The germline gives CDR1 SGDLS, CDR2 YYNGEE.

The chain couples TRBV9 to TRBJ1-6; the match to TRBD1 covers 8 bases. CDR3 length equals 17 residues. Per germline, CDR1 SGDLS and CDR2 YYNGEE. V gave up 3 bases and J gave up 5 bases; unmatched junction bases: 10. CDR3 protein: CASSAGQGRGDNSPLHF. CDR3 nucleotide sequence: TGTGCCAGCAGCGCCGGACAGGGCAGGGGGGATAATTCACCCCTCCACTTT.

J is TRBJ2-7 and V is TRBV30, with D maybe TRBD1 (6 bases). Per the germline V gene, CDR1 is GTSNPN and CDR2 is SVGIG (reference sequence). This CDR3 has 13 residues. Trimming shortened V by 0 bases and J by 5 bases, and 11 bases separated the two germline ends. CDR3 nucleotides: TGTGCCTGGAGTGTAAGGGGGATCAACGAGCAGTACTTC. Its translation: CAWSVRGINEQYF. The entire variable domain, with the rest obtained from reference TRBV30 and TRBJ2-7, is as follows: SQTIHQWPATLVQPVGSPLSLECTVEGTSNPNLYWYRQAAGRGLQLLFYSVGIGQISSEVPQNLSASRPQDRQFILSSKKLLLSDSGFYLCAWSVRGINEQYFGPGTRLTVT.

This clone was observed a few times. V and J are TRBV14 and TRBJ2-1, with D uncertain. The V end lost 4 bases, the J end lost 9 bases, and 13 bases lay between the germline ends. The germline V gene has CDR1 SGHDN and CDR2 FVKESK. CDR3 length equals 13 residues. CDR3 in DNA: TGTGCCAGCAGCCGCCAAATGAATACTGAGCAGTTCTTC. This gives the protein CASSRQMNTEQFF.

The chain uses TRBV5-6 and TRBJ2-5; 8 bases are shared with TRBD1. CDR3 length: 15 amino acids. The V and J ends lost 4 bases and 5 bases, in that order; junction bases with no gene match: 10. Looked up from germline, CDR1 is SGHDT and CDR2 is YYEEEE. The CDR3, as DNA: TGTGCCAGCAGCCCCCTAAGGACAGGGAGGGAGACCCAGTACTTC. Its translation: CASSPLRTGRETQYF.

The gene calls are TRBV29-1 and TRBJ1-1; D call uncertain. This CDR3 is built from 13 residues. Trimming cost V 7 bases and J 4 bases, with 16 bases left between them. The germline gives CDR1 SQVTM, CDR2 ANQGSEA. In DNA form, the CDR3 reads TGCAGCGGCTGCTCCCAACTAGGCACTGAAGCTTTCTTT. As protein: CSGCSQLGTEAFF.

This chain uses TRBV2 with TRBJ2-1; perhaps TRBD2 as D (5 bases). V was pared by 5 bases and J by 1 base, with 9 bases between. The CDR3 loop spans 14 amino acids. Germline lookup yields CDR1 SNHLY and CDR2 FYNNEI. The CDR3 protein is CASSKSGSYNEQFF. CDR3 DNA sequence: TGTGCCAGCAGTAAAAGCGGATCCTACAATGAGCAGTTCTTC.

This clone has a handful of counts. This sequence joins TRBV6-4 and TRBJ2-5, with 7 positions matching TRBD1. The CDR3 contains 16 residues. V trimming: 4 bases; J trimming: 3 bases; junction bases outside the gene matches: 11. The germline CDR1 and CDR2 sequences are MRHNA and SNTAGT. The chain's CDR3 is CASSVLGDSKKETQYF. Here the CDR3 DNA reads TGTGCCAGCAGTGTCTTAGGGGACAGCAAAAAAGAGACCCAGTACTTC.

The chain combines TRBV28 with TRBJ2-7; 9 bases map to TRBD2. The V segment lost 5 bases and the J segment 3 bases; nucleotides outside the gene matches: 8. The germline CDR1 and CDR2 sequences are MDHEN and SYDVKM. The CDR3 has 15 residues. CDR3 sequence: CASSPASGVIYEQYF. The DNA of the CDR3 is TGTGCCAGCAGTCCCGCTAGCGGGGTAATCTACGAGCAGTACTTC.

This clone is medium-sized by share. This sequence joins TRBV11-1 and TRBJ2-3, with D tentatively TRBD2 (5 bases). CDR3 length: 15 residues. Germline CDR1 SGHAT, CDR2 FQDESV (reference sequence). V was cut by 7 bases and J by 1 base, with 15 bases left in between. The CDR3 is CASTRQVGGTDTQYF. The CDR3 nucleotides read TGTGCCAGCACACGTCAGGTGGGAGGCACAGATACGCAGTATTTT.

CDR3 protein: CASSPLQDTDTQYF. The DNA of the CDR3 is TGTGCCAGCTCACCGCTCCAGGACACAGATACGCAGTATTTT. The chain joins TRBV18 to TRBJ2-3; D is unresolved. Trimming removed 3 bases at V and 2 bases at J, with 9 bases between. Germline V gene lookup returns CDR1 KGHSH and CDR2 LQKENI. The CDR3 loop spans 14 amino acids.

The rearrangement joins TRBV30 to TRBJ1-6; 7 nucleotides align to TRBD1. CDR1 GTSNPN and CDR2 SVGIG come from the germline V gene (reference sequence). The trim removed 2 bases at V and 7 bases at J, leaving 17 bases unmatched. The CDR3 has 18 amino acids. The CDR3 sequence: CAWSPTADRKGGNSPLHF. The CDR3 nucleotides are TGTGCCTGGAGTCCCACCGCCGACAGGAAAGGGGGCAATTCACCCCTCCACTTT.

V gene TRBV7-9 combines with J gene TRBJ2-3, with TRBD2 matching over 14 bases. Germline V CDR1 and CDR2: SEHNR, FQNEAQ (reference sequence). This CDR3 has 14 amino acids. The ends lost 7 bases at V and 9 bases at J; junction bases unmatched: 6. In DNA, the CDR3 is TGTGCCAGCACCTCGGGACTAGCGGGAGACACGCAGTATTTT. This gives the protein CASTSGLAGDTQYF.

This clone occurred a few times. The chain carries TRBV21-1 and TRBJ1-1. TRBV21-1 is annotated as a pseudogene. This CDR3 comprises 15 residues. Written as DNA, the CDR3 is TGTGCCAGCCGCTTGTTGTCGCAGGCGGGCACTGAAGCTTTCTTT. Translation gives CASRLLSQAGTEAFF.

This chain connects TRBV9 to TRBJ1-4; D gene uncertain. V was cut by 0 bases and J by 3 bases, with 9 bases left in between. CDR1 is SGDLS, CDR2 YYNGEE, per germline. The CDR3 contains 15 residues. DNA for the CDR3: TGTGCCAGCAGCGTAGGTGGCAGCCCTAATGAAAAACTGTTTTTT. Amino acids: CASSVGGSPNEKLFF. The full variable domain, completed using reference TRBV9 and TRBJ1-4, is DSGVTQTPKHLITATGQRVTLRCSPRSGDLSVYWYQQSLDQGLQFLIQYYNGEERAKGNILERFSAQQFPDLHSELNLSSLELGDSALYFCASSVGGSPNEKLFFGSGTQLSVL.